What follows describes a single T cell receptor beta chain. What it binds is not known. This sample is drawn from a study of beta chain features in type 1 diabetes. Findings and limits, study-wide: TCRB CDR3s were moderately but significantly shorter in Type 1 diabetes patients in all four CD4+ subsets.

CDR3 length: 13 residues. The V end lost 4 bases, the J end lost 8 bases, and 17 bases lay between the germline ends. Germline CDR1 SQVTM, CDR2 ANQGSEA. Expressed TCRB transcripts got sequenced, as all isolated RNA was reverse transcribed. Libraries were prepared by immunoSEQ multiplex PCR; TCRdb keeps only in-frame clonotypes and omits some of them. The data contain around 160,000 clones, roughly 8% of them seen just once; the ten biggest clones take up 0.45% to 0.6%. Cells sorted by CD45RO/CCR7/CD25/CD127/CD95/CD27 comprised CD4+ naive, central memory, regulatory and stem cell-like memory cells. The sequence was collected from a woman aged 18-29 years with type 1 diabetes. The V gene is TRBV29-1, the J gene TRBJ1-2, with D possibly TRBD1 on 6 matching bases. Sequenced material: central memory CD4+ T cells from blood. For the CDR3, the DNA is TGCAGCGTTGTTCCCGCAGGGGAGTACGGCTACACCTTC. Translated, it gives CSVVPAGEYGYTF.